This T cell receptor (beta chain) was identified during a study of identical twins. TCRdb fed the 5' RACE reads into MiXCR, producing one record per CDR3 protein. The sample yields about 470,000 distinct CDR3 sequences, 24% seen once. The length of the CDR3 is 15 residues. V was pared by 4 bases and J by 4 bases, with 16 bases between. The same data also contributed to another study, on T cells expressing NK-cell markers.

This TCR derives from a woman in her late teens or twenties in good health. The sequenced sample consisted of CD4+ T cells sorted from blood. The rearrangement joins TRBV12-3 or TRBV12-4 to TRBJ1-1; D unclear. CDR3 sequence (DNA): TGTGCCAGCAGTTCCCCAACCACTACGGGCACTGAAGCTTTCTTT. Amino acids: CASSSPTTTGTEAFF.